This T cell receptor (beta chain) is from a study of T-cell memory formation after mild COVID-19. This clonotype occurred a few times. TCRdb redid the calling of the 5' RACE reads with MiXCR, one entry per CDR3 protein. The sample has approximately 180,000 distinct CDR3 sequences; roughly 17% are singletons. Trimming at V came to 3 bases and at J to 4 bases, leaving 8 bases not matched to a gene. The CDR3 sequence is 15 residues long. CDR1 and CDR2 (germline): SEHNR, FQNEAQ (reference sequence). Sequencing input: PBMCs or a T cell subset sorted from them (not recorded which). The chain has TRBV7-9 and TRBJ2-7; 8 bases are a match to TRBD1. This receptor was identified in an adult woman who had mild COVID-19 (a few samples of this study predate the infection). Cell type and time point are not known. The CDR3 loop is CASSFSYGQGYEQYF. CDR3 nucleotides: TGTGCCAGCAGCTTTTCCTATGGACAGGGTTACGAGCAGTACTTC.